This TCR beta chain appears in the sequencing data of a study of T cell responses to AZD1222 COVID-19 vaccine (dated by TCRdb to the early 2020s). Describing the broader study: TCR sequencing was performed for 230 to 250 trial participants, of whom approximately 200 were given two doses of AZD1222 and about 25 were given two doses of MenACWY control vaccine. Enrollment into the trials was organized by age into subgroups of 18-55, 56-69 and 70-plus years, and those subgroups contained roughly 150, 30 and 60 TCR-sequenced participants, respectively. Broader findings and caveats from the paper: A significant rise in spike-specific TCR breadth and depth was observed after two AZD1222 doses relative to day 0 and relative to MenACWY recipients. Participants were mostly white British and included more females than males, and it was suggested by the authors that clonal diversity may have been underestimated. The 56-69-year group was small, and its depth increase did not reach significance, likely because of low power. Reportedly, almost half of the unique spike-specific TCRs recognized epitopes lying outside the regions that are mutated in the B.1.351 and B.1.1.7 variants. Conclusions about previously exposed vaccinees are limited, since just five to seven AZD1222 recipients were seropositive for SARS-CoV-2 at baseline. The vaccine-associated CD4 TCRs covered the entire spike protein, and the dominant responses fell in regions 160-218 and 743-854. Because no day 14 peak-response samples were available, the repertoires could be characterized only after the peak T cell response.

The CDR3 regions of human TCRbeta chains were analyzed by immunosequencing. Under the source paper's analysis protocol: Repertoire TCRs were checked for matches against a reference library of SARS-CoV-2-specific TCRs that had been generated using the MIRA antigen-specificity platform. Breadth meant the fraction of unique TCRs that were SARS-CoV-2-associated, whereas depth meant the fraction of total T cells that were SARS-CoV-2-associated. Using the MIRA data, each spike-specific TCR was assigned both to the spike region to which the TCR was reactive and to a CD4 or CD8 class. Log10-transformed breadth and depth values were compared by one-way ANOVA with Sidak's multiple comparisons tests. The table was pulled from immuneACCESS by TCRdb, which kept in-frame rearrangements only. Such tables lose some clones; where checked, under half of the loss comes from unresolved V genes, and the rest has no known cause. V and J calls and clone size are those listed in that table; D and trimming were worked out from the DNA. For this sample there are around 140,000 clones; around 92% appear just once. Approximately 12% of the sample comes from the top ten.

On this clone: Its antigen remains unidentified. No clone much larger than this one lies a single base away; base qualities are absent.

The intended sense of this specimen's time point label: sample from adult after SARS-CoV-2 infection, after symptom onset. Two convalescent COVID-19 patients, sampled after symptom onset from adults with prior SARS-CoV-2 infection, were also TCR-sequenced for comparison. Sequences GTSNPN (CDR1) and SVGIG (CDR2) are obtained from the germline V gene (reference sequence). V was cut back by 3 bases and J by 4 bases, leaving a gap of 16 bases between them. Taken from cysteine to phenylalanine, the CDR3 has 15 residues. The read is trimmed to its CDR3 DNA, 45 bases read in frame from base 1. The sequencing here drew on peripheral blood, taken after recovery from COVID-19. The sequence joins TRBV30 to TRBJ1-5; tentative D gene TRBD1, with 5 bases matching. The receptor was derived from an adult who had recovered from COVID-19. CDR3 protein: CAWSHSRRENQPQHF. The DNA reads TGTGCCTGGAGCCACAGTCGCAGGGAAAATCAGCCCCAGCATTTT.